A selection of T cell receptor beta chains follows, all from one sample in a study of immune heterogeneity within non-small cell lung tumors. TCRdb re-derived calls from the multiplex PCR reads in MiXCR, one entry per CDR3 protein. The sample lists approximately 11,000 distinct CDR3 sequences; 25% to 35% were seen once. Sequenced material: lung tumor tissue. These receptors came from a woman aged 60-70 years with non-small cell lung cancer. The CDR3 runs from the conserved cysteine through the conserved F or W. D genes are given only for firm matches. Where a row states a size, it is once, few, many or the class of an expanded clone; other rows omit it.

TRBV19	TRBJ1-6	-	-	TGTGCCAGTAGGCTACAGAATGTTTCACCCCTCCACTTT	CASRLQNVSPLHF
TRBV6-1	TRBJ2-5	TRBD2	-	TGTGCCAGCAGCCCAAGCGGGGGAGAGACCCAGTACTTC	CASSPSGGETQYF
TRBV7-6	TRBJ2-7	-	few	TGTGCCAGCAGCTCCGGTTTTGGGGATTCTTACGAGCAGTACTTC	CASSSGFGDSYEQYF
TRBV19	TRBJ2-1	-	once	TGTGCCAGTAGTAGGCCTAGCTTATACAATGAGCAGTTCTTC	CASSRPSLYNEQFF
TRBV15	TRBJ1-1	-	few	TGTGCCACCAGCAGTCGATTGGACACTGAAGCTTTCTTT	CATSSRLDTEAFF
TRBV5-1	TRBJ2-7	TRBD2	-	TGCGCCAGCAGCCCGGGGACTAGCGGTTTTCACGAGCAGTACTTC	CASSPGTSGFHEQYF
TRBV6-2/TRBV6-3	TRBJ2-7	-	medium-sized	TGTGCCAGCAGTTATTCGAGGGGCTTAAAGTCCTACGAGCAGTACTTC	CASSYSRGLKSYEQYF
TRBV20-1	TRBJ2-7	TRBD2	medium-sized	TGCAGTGCTAGAGCCGAGGGAGCGGGGGACTGGGAGCAGTACTTC	CSARAEGAGDWEQYF
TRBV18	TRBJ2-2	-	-	TGTGCCAGCTCACCAGGAGGCGGGAACACCGGGGAGCTGTTTTTT	CASSPGGGNTGELFF
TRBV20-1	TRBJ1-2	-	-	TGCAGTGGAGTTGGGGCAGCTAACTATGGCTACACCTTC	CSGVGAANYGYTF
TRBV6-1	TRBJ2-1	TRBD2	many	TGTGCCAGCAGTGAACGTCGACTAGCTTACAATGAGCAGTTCTTC	CASSERRLAYNEQFF
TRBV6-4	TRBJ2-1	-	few	TGTGCCAGCAGAGGGCCAAGCTCCTACAATGAGCAGTTCTTC	CASRGPSSYNEQFF
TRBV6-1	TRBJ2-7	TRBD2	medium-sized	TGTGCCAGCAGTTTTGGGTTTACTAGCGGGAGCTACGAGCAGTACTTC	CASSFGFTSGSYEQYF
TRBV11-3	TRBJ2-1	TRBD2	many	TGTGCCAGCAGGGCGGGAGAATCCAATGAGCAGTTCTTC	CASRAGESNEQFF
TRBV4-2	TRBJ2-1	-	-	TGTGCCAGCAACCCGGGAGAGGAGCAGTTCTTC	CASNPGEEQFF
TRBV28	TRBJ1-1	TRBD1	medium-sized	TGTGCCAGCAGTACACCGGGACAGGGGGGCCCTGAAGCTTTCTTT	CASSTPGQGGPEAFF